The T cell receptor (beta chain) described here comes from a study of neurological immune-mediated disorders (dated by TCRdb to between 2018 and 2021). In terms of the full investigation: Using UMI-based sequencing, the study compared peripheral blood TCR-beta repertoires from patients with HTLV-I-associated myelopathy (HAM/TSP), patients with multiple sclerosis, and healthy controls. The 106 TCR-beta libraries included longitudinal samples, technical triplicates and paired sorted CD4+ and CD8+ T-cell subsets alongside PBMC samples. Of the roughly 70 subjects in the cohort, about 14 were HAM/TSP patients, roughly 35 were multiple sclerosis patients, and some 20 were healthy controls. Results the study describes overall, beyond this receptor: No identical CDR3 amino acid sequences were shared among expanded clones across subjects, suggesting private TCR-beta repertoires in all groups. TCR clonal expansion was highest in HAM/TSP patients and lowest in MS patients, with MS patients falling below even healthy controls.

To synthesize cDNA, template-switch 5'RACE was performed with a primer carrying a 10-nucleotide random unique molecular identifier so that each TCR transcript was tagged. Every sequencing run covered 15-18 subjects and yielded more than 160 million TCR-beta sequences. The RNeasy kit was used to extract total RNA. TCR-beta VDJ regions were amplified with primers for the TCR constant region and the 5'RACE anchor, using the KAPA Real-time Library Amplification kit. Sample indexes and Illumina adaptors were added in a first PCR, after which library yield was increased in a second PCR. After Ampure bead purification, the TCR product of roughly 650 bp was size-selected on a 2% E-gel SizeSelection system. Library quality was checked on a Bioanalyzer, concentration was measured with Qubit, and libraries were quantified with the Kapa Library Quantification kit before pooling. An Illumina HiSeq 2500 was used to sequence the libraries paired-end at 2 x 150 bp. To increase sequence diversity, roughly 25-31% phiX was spiked into each library pool. On the study's bioinformatics: Quality-filtered reads were processed with the UMI-based MiGEC pipeline, and over 85% of raw TCR sequences were removed by the MiGEC pipeline during error correction. VDJ genes were aligned to IMGT germline references, and each clonotype was defined by a unique CDR3 amino acid sequence together with V-J genes. Clonal expansion, Shannon diversity and CDR3 relatedness were evaluated with VDJtools (CalcPairwiseDistances, ClusterSamples), while phylogenetic trees were built in CLCbio workbench. Expanded clones were defined as having at least 8 unique UMIs, based on coefficient-of-variation modelling across technical triplicates. TCRdb reprocessed the public reads (quality trimming at Q25 with fastp, clone calling with MiXCR) and kept in-frame beta chains. Identical CDR3 proteins give one entry, which carries the most common genes and DNA. These V and J calls originate from TCRdb's pipeline instead of the authors' own analysis. Across this sample there are 35,000 to 45,000 distinct CDR3 sequences, with approximately 14% seen only once. The ten largest clones take up 25% to 30% of the sample.

Libraries from unsorted PBMCs were made from 2 million PBMCs kept in RNAlater at -80 degrees C until RNA extraction. Peripheral blood underwent Ficoll-Hypaque density gradient centrifugation to isolate PBMCs, which were then cryopreserved in liquid nitrogen. Ten or more counts support this clonotype. Its target antigen remains unknown. No base quality values were provided; no much bigger clone lies one nucleotide off. Including cysteine and phenylalanine, the CDR3 has 15 amino acids. The kept DNA is CDR3 alone, 45 bases in frame from the first base. Trimming removed 4 bases from V and 3 bases from J, leaving 13 bases between the germline ends. As encoded in the germline V gene, CDR1 is SGHTA while CDR2 is FQGNSA.

This sequence originates from a woman between 45 and 60 years old with HTLV-1-associated myelopathy (HAM/TSP). The V and J genes are TRBV7-2 and TRBJ1-5; a weak D assignment points to TRBD1 (6 bases agree). The sequencing input was PBMCs. The CDR3 protein is CASSSTGTFNQPQHF. The DNA sequence follows: TGTGCCAGCAGCTCAACAGGGACCTTCAATCAGCCCCAGCATTTT. Outside the CDR3, residues come from the reference TRBV7-2 and TRBJ1-5 proteins, so the full variable domain is: GAGVSQSPSNKVTEKGKDVELRCDPISGHTALYWYRQSLGQGLEFLIYFQGNSAPDKSGLPSDRFSAERTGGSVSTLTIQRTQQEDSAVYLCASSSTGTFNQPQHFGDGTRLSIL.